Presented here are 17 T cell receptor beta chains from one specimen sequenced in a study of identical twins. TCRdb itself ran the 5' RACE reads through MiXCR, one entry per CDR3 protein. The sample shows about 690,000 distinct CDR3 sequences, around 21% of them seen only once. These records were also assigned to another study, of T cells expressing NK-cell markers.

Sequencing was done on a sample of PBMCs. The receptors shown here come from a woman younger than 30 in good health.

V is TRBV20-1 and J is TRBJ1-1; D is perhaps TRBD1 (6 bases). The V gene lost 1 base and the J gene lost 1 base, with 10 bases spanning the gap. The length of the CDR3 is 14 residues. Germline lookup yields CDR1 DFQATT and CDR2 SNEGSKA (reference sequence). The CDR3 reads CSARGGGGNTEAFF. In DNA form, the CDR3 reads TGCAGTGCTAGAGGCGGAGGGGGGAACACTGAAGCTTTCTTT.

This clonotype was seen a few times. The V call is TRBV5-1, the J call TRBJ2-2, with 7 bases lining up with TRBD2. Germline values: CDR1 SGHRS, CDR2 YFSETQ. The J segment lost 3 bases and the V segment lost 4 bases, leaving 9 bases of the junction unmatched. The CDR3 loop spans 16 amino acids. CDR3 sequence (DNA): TGCGCCAGCAGCCCCGGGAGGCCGGTACACACCGGGGAGCTGTTTTTT. Translated: CASSPGRPVHTGELFF. The variable domain in full, completed from reference TRBV5-1 and TRBJ2-2, reads KAGVTQTPRYLIKTRGQQVTLSCSPISGHRSVSWYQQTPGQGLQFLFEYFSETQRNKGNFPGRFSGRQFSNSRSEMNVSTLELGDSALYLCASSPGRPVHTGELFFGEGSRLTVL.

This clonotype has a handful of counts. This chain connects TRBV20-1 to TRBJ1-1; 9 bases match TRBD1. CDR1 and CDR2 (germline): DFQATT, SNEGSKA (reference sequence). The CDR3 spans 12 residues. V lost 6 bases, J lost 8 bases, and 7 bases stayed unmatched. DNA for the CDR3: TGCAGTGCCACAGGACAGGGGCAAGAAGCTTTCTTT. The encoded protein is CSATGQGQEAFF.

The chain couples TRBV20-1 to TRBJ2-7, with 8 bases lining up with TRBD2. There are 12 residues in the CDR3. V trimming: 2 bases; J trimming: 9 bases; junction bases outside the gene matches: 6. Germline CDR1 DFQATT, CDR2 SNEGSKA (reference sequence). The CDR3 region is CSARWVAGLQYF. The DNA for the CDR3 is TGCAGTGCTAGATGGGTAGCGGGACTGCAGTACTTC.

This sequence joins TRBV29-1 and TRBJ1-2; 7 bases are shared with TRBD1. The germline V gene has CDR1 SQVTM and CDR2 ANQGSEA. V lost 4 bases to trimming and J lost 3 bases; unmatched junction nucleotides: 5. The CDR3 is 13 amino acids. CDR3 region: CSVATGLYYGYTF. The CDR3 region has the DNA TGCAGCGTTGCGACAGGGCTCTACTATGGCTACACCTTC.

The chain employs TRBV20-1 and TRBJ2-7, with 12 positions matching TRBD2. CDR3 size: 16 residues. In germline, CDR1 is DFQATT, CDR2 SNEGSKA (reference sequence). The junction had 18 bases not matched to a gene; V was cut back by 6 bases and J by 9 bases. CDR3: CSALDSSGGALRGQYF. The CDR3 region has the DNA TGCAGTGCCCTTGACTCTAGCGGGGGGGCCCTTCGGGGGCAGTACTTC.

The chain links TRBV6-5 to TRBJ2-1; D gene uncertain. Germline values: CDR1 MNHEY, CDR2 SVGAGI. This CDR3 has 11 residues. Trimming stripped 5 bases from V and 11 bases from J, with 10 bases between. CDR3 in amino acids: CASSVGLKQFF. Here the CDR3 DNA reads TGTGCCAGCAGTGTTGGCCTAAAGCAGTTCTTC.

The V gene is TRBV7-3, the J gene TRBJ2-3; no clear D gene. There are 15 residues in the CDR3. CDR1 and CDR2 from the germline V gene are SGHTA and FQGTGA. Trimming shortened V by 4 bases and J by 2 bases, and 13 bases separated the two germline ends. The CDR3, as DNA: TGTGCCAGCAGCTCCCTGACTCGCATCACAGATACGCAGTATTTT. It encodes CASSSLTRITDTQYF.

This clonotype was seen more than once but under ten times. This chain links TRBV20-1 with TRBJ2-1; the match to TRBD2 covers 12 bases. V lost 3 bases to trimming and J lost 4 bases; unmatched junction nucleotides: 4. The CDR3 has 15 amino acids. Germline V gene data show CDR1 as DFQATT and CDR2 as SNEGSKA (reference sequence). The CDR3 spells CSARVGLAGYNEQFF. In DNA form, the CDR3 reads TGCAGTGCTAGGGTGGGACTAGCGGGTTACAATGAGCAGTTCTTC.

This clonotype was seen many times. The J gene is TRBJ2-7, the V gene TRBV5-1; possibly TRBD1 for D (6 bases). Germline assignment: CDR1 SGHRS and CDR2 YFSETQ. V was shortened by 0 bases and J by 2 bases, with 9 bases between the two germline ends. The CDR3 extends over 14 amino acids. Here the CDR3 DNA reads TGCGCCAGCAGCTTGGTAGGGGGAACCTACGAGCAGTACTTC. Translating it yields CASSLVGGTYEQYF. Combining the CDR3 with reference TRBV5-1 and TRBJ2-7 gives the whole variable domain KAGVTQTPRYLIKTRGQQVTLSCSPISGHRSVSWYQQTPGQGLQFLFEYFSETQRNKGNFPGRFSGRQFSNSRSEMNVSTLELGDSALYLCASSLVGGTYEQYFGPGTRLTVT.

This clonotype was counted only a few times. V gene TRBV5-1 combines with J gene TRBJ2-7; either TRBD1 or TRBD2 may supply D (5 bases each). The length of the CDR3 is 14 residues. V dropped 3 bases and J dropped 4 bases, with 14 bases sitting between them. CDR1 and CDR2 from the germline V gene are SGHRS and YFSETQ. Here the CDR3 reads CASSYLRGLYEQYF. The CDR3 DNA sequence: TGCGCCAGCAGCTATCTCCGGGGCCTTTACGAGCAGTACTTC.

The J gene is TRBJ2-7, the V gene TRBV7-8; maybe TRBD2 (6 bases). Germline CDR1 is SGHVS and CDR2 is FQNEAQ. Between the trimmed V and J ends, which lost 4 bases and 2 bases, there was a span of 27 bases. The CDR3 covers 19 residues. This CDR3 reads CASSSTLGGETVRAYEQYF. The CDR3 DNA reads as TGTGCCAGCAGCTCCACGCTGGGGGGAGAGACGGTTCGCGCCTACGAGCAGTACTTC.

In its sample, this clonotype was seen a few times. The V gene is TRBV6-2 or TRBV6-3, the J gene TRBJ2-1, with 8 bases aligning to TRBD2. The ends lost 6 bases at V and 5 bases at J; junction bases unmatched: 6. This CDR3 contains 14 residues. Germline V gives CDR1 MNHEY, CDR2 SVGEGT. CDR3 DNA: TGTGCCAGCAGGAGACTAGCGTCTGACAATGAGCAGTTCTTC. It translates to CASRRLASDNEQFF.

This clonotype was seen many times. The CDR3 nucleotides are TGCGCCAGCAGCTTTGGACCACCTAATGAGCAGTTCTTC. Residues: CASSFGPPNEQFF. The V and J genes are TRBV5-1 and TRBJ2-1; no clear D gene. The germline V gene has CDR1 SGHRS and CDR2 YFSETQ. The CDR3 extends over 13 amino acids. Trimming stripped 2 bases from V and 7 bases from J, with 10 bases between.

The chain combines TRBV7-2 with TRBJ2-1; the D call may be TRBD1 or TRBD2 (6 bases each). V gave up 1 base and J gave up 7 bases, with 14 bases separating them. Per germline, CDR1 SGHTA and CDR2 FQGNSA. The CDR3 runs to 15 residues. CDR3 loop: CASSLGRGVVNEQFF. The CDR3 nucleotides read TGTGCCAGCAGCTTAGGGAGGGGGGTTGTAAATGAGCAGTTCTTC.

In this sample, this clonotype turned up a few times. J is TRBJ2-7 and V is TRBV7-9; TRBD1 matches 7 bases. Germline V gene data show CDR1 as SEHNR and CDR2 as FQNEAQ (reference sequence). This CDR3 has 16 residues. The V gene end was trimmed by 5 bases and the J gene end by 2 bases; junction bases not matched to a gene: 12. The CDR3 DNA is TGTGCCAGCAGCCTCCTAGGCCGACAGGGAACCTACGAGCAGTACTTC. Amino acids: CASSLLGRQGTYEQYF.

This clonotype was counted a single time. This chain uses TRBV20-1 with TRBJ2-3, with TRBD2 identical over 13 bases. Germline CDR1 reads DFQATT; CDR2 reads SNEGSKA (reference sequence). The J segment lost 1 base and the V segment lost 5 bases, leaving 6 bases of the junction unmatched. The CDR3 contains 16 residues. CDR3: CSASRTSGGRTDTQYF. The CDR3 DNA reads TGCAGTGCTTCCCGGACTAGCGGGGGTCGCACAGATACGCAGTATTTT.